Shown below are 9 T cell receptor beta chains from a single sample sequenced in a study of T cell changes during pregnancy in multiple sclerosis. Only in-frame clones appear in the TCRdb table, and some are missing; sequencing was by immunoSEQ multiplex PCR. The repertoire includes 36,000 or so clones, around 90% of them detected once, and 0.45% to 0.6% sits in the top ten. The sequences come from CD4+ T cells from peripheral blood mononuclear cells, collected in the first trimester of pregnancy. Every receptor here comes from a female donor with multiple sclerosis, enrolled in a pregnancy study.

The V gene is TRBV4-2, the J gene TRBJ2-1; D might be TRBD1 (6 bases). Germline CDR1 is LGHNA and CDR2 is YNFKEQ. The CDR3 extends over 14 amino acids. Trimming shortened V by 5 bases and J by 8 bases, and 16 bases separated the two germline ends. In nucleotides, the CDR3 is TGTGCCAGCAGCGTCAGTACAGGGCTGGATGAGCAGTTCTTC. Translation: CASSVSTGLDEQFF.

DNA of the CDR3: TGCGCCAGCAGGGAACAGGGGCCGCGAACCTTACCCCTCCACTTT. Translated: CASREQGPRTLPLHF. The rearrangement uses TRBV10-2 and TRBJ1-6; TRBD1 matches 7 bases. Germline loops: CDR1 WSHSY, CDR2 SAAADI. V gave up 6 bases and J gave up 12 bases; unmatched junction bases: 14. This CDR3 has 15 residues.

The chain is built from TRBV10-3 and TRBJ2-7; tentative D call: TRBD2 (5 bases). The CDR3 consists of 12 residues. Trimming took 4 bases from V and 2 from J, leaving 6 bases between them. CDR1 is ENHRY and CDR2 is SYGVKD in the germline V gene. The CDR3 bases are TGTGCCATCAGTGTCGGGACCTACGAGCAGTACTTC. Translated, it gives CAISVGTYEQYF.

The J gene is TRBJ2-2, the V gene TRBV27; TRBD2 matches 10 bases. This CDR3 has 16 amino acids. Losses at the gene ends were 4 bases for V and 3 bases for J; bases not matched to a gene: 5. Germline assignment: CDR1 MNHEY and CDR2 SMNVEV (reference sequence). The CDR3 protein is CASSSPSGRDTGELFF. For the CDR3, the DNA is TGTGCCAGCAGTTCCCCCAGCGGGAGGGACACCGGGGAGCTGTTTTTT.

The chain combines TRBV30 with TRBJ1-2, with D perhaps TRBD1 (5 bases). This CDR3 spans 12 amino acids. V was cut by 6 bases and J by 1 base, with 9 bases left in between. CDR1 is GTSNPN and CDR2 is SVGIG in the germline V gene (reference sequence). CDR3 coding DNA: TGTGCCTGTGGGGGGAGTAACTATGGCTACACCTTC. Protein sequence: CACGGSNYGYTF.

The chain couples TRBV27 to TRBJ2-1; 12 nucleotides agree with TRBD2. Germline assignment: CDR1 MNHEY and CDR2 SMNVEV (reference sequence). The CDR3 loop spans 19 amino acids. V lost 0 bases, J lost 4 bases, and 10 bases stayed unmatched. The CDR3 DNA sequence: TGTGCCAGCAGTTTATCGAAGGGTGGACTAGCGGGATTATACAATGAGCAGTTCTTC. Translated: CASSLSKGGLAGLYNEQFF.

The genes are TRBV6-1 and TRBJ2-3; TRBD2 agrees at 8 bases. J gave up 2 bases and V 3 bases, and 4 bases lay outside the gene matches. CDR1 and CDR2 (germline): MNHNS, SASEGT. The length of the CDR3 is 15 residues. CDR3 sequence: CASSERGAPTDTQYF. The DNA for the CDR3 is TGTGCCAGCAGTGAGCGGGGGGCTCCCACAGATACGCAGTATTTT.

This sequence joins TRBV11-2 and TRBJ1-5, with D possibly TRBD1 on 5 matching bases. The germline V and J ends were trimmed by 5 bases and 10 bases, with 15 bases remaining between them. Per the germline V gene, CDR1 is SGHAT and CDR2 is FQNNGV. CDR3 size: 13 residues. CDR3 protein: CASSQTAQGPQHF. Here the CDR3 DNA reads TGTGCCAGCAGCCAGACAGCCCAGGGTCCCCAGCATTTT. Together with reference TRBV11-2 and TRBJ1-5, the CDR3 gives the full variable domain: EAGVAQSPRYKIIEKRQSVAFWCNPISGHATLYWYQQILGQGPKLLIQFQNNGVVDDSQLPKDRFSAERLKGVDSTLKIQPAKLEDSAVYLCASSQTAQGPQHFGDGTRLSIL.

V is TRBV7-8 and J is TRBJ1-1; D perhaps matches TRBD1 (6 bases). This CDR3 comprises 16 residues. Germline assignment: CDR1 SGHVS and CDR2 FQNEAQ. Deletions cut 1 base from V and 3 bases from J, with 15 bases between. The CDR3 sequence: CASSLDVGGAYTEAFF. CDR3 sequence (DNA): TGTGCCAGCAGCTTAGATGTAGGGGGGGCCTACACTGAAGCTTTCTTT. The variable domain in full, completed from reference TRBV7-8 and TRBJ1-1, reads GAGVSQSPRYKVAKRGQDVALRCDPISGHVSLFWYQQALGQGPEFLTYFQNEAQLDKSGLPSDRFFAERPEGSVSTLKIQRTQQEDSAVYLCASSLDVGGAYTEAFFGQGTRLTVV.